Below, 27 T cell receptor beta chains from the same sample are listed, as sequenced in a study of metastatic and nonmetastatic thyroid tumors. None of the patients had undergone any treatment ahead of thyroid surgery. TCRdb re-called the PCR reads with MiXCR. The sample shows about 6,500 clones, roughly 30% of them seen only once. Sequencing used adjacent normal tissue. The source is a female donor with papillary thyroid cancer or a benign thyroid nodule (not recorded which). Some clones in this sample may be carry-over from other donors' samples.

CDR3 residues: CASSSPGTGGVETQYF. CDR3 bases: TGTGCCAGCAGCTCACCAGGGACAGGGGGCGTGGAGACCCAGTACTTC. This chain joins TRBV7-9 and TRBJ2-5; 12 nucleotides align to TRBD1. CDR3 length: 16 residues. V lost 4 bases to trimming and J lost 5 bases; unmatched junction nucleotides: 8. In germline, CDR1 is SEHNR, CDR2 FQNEAQ (reference sequence).

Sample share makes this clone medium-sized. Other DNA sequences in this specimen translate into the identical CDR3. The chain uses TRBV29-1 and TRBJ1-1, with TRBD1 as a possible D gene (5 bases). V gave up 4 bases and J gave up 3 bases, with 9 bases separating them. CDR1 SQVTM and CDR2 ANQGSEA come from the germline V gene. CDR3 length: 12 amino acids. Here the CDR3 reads CSVVKGYTEAFF. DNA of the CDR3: TGCAGCGTTGTCAAGGGGTACACTGAAGCTTTCTTT.

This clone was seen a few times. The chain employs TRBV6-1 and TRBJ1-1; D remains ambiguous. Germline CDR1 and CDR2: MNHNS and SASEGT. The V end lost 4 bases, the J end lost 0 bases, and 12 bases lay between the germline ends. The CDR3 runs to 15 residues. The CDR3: CASSGLQYMNTEAFF. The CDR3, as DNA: TGTGCCAGCAGTGGACTACAGTACATGAACACTGAAGCTTTCTTT.

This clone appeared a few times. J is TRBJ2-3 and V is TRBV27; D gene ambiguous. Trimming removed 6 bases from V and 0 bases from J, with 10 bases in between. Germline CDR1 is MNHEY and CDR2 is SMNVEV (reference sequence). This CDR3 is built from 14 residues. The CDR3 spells CASRPFGSTDTQYF. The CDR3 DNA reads TGTGCCAGCAGACCGTTCGGGAGCACAGATACGCAGTATTTT.

The CDR3 sequence: CASSPQLARSYEQYF. The CDR3 nucleotides read TGTGCCAGCAGCCCTCAACTAGCGCGCTCCTACGAGCAGTACTTC. V usage is TRBV11-3 and J usage is TRBJ2-7; 7 bases match TRBD2. The germline CDR1 and CDR2 sequences are SGHNT and YENEEA. Germline trimming cut 5 bases from V and 0 bases from J; bases unmatched to any gene: 7. The CDR3 totals 15 residues. The whole variable domain, filled in from reference TRBV11-3 and TRBJ2-7, reads EAGVVQSPRYKIIEKKQPVAFWCNPISGHNTLYWYLQNLGQGPELLIRYENEEAVDDSQLPKDRFSAERLKGVDSTLKIQPAELGDSAVYLCASSPQLARSYEQYFGPGTRLTVT.

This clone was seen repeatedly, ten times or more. CDR3 DNA: TGTGCCAGCATAACGGGGGTGGGCTATGGCTACACCTTC. Encoded protein: CASITGVGYGYTF. V and J are TRBV12-3 or TRBV12-4 and TRBJ1-2; D is possibly TRBD1 (5 bases). This CDR3 comprises 13 residues. V was shortened by 7 bases and J by 4 bases, with 13 bases between the two germline ends.

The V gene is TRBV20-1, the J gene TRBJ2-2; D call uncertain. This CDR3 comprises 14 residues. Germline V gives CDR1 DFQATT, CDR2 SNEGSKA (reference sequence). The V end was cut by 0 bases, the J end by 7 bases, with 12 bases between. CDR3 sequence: CSARDKTKGGELFF. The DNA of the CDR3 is TGCAGTGCTAGAGATAAGACAAAGGGCGGGGAGCTGTTTTTT.

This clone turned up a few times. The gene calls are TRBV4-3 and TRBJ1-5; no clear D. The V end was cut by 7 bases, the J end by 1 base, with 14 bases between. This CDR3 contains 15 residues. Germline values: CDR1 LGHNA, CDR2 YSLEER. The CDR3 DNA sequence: TGCGCCAGCACCCCCGACCGGGAAAGCAATCAGCCCCAGCATTTT. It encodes CASTPDRESNQPQHF.

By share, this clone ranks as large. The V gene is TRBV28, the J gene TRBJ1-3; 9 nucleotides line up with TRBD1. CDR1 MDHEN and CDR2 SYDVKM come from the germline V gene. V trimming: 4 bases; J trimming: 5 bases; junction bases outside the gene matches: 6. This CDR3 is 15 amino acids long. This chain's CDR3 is CASSSPGTGRNTIYF. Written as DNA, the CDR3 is TGTGCCAGCAGTTCCCCTGGGACAGGGCGAAACACCATATATTTT.

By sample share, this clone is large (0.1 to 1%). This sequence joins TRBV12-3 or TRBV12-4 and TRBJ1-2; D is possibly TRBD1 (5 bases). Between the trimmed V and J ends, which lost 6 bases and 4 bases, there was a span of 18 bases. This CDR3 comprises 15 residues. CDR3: CASSETPGLSYGYTF. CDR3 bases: TGTGCCAGCAGCGAAACCCCGGGACTCAGCTATGGCTACACCTTC.

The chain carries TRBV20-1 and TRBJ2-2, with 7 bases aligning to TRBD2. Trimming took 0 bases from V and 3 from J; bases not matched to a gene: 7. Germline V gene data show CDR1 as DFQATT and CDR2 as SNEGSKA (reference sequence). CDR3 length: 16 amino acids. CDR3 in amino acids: CSARDTWREHTGELFF. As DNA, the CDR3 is TGCAGTGCTAGAGATACCTGGCGGGAGCACACCGGGGAGCTGTTTTTT.

The CDR3 DNA reads as TGTGCCAGCAGTGATCCGCCGGGACAGGGTTACGAGCAGTACTTC. It encodes CASSDPPGQGYEQYF. The chain uses TRBV7-8 and TRBJ2-7; TRBD1 agrees at 9 bases. CDR1 is SGHVS and CDR2 is FQNEAQ in the germline V gene. With V trimmed by 6 bases and J by 4 bases, 10 bases remained unmatched. This CDR3 has 15 amino acids.

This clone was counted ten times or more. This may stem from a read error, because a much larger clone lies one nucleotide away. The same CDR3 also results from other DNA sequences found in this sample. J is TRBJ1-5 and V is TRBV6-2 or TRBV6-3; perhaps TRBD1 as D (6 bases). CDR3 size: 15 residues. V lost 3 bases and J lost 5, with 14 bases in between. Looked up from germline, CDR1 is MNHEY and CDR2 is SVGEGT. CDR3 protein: CASSYPTGPYQPQHF. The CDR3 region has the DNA TGTGCCAGCAGTTATCCAACAGGGCCGTATCAGCCCCAGCATTTT.

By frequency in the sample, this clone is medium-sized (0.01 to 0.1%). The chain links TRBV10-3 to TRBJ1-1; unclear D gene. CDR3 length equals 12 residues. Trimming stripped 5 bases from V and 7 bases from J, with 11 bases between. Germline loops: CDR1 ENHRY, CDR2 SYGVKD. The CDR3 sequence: CAISKDGSEAFF. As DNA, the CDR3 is TGTGCCATCAGTAAGGATGGCAGTGAAGCTTTCTTT.

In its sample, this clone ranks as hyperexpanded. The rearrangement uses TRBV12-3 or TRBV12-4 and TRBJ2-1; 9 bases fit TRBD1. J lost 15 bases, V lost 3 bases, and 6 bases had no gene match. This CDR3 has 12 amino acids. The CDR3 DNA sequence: TGTGCCAGCAGTTTGGCCGGGACAGGGTGGTTCTTC. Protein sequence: CASSLAGTGWFF.

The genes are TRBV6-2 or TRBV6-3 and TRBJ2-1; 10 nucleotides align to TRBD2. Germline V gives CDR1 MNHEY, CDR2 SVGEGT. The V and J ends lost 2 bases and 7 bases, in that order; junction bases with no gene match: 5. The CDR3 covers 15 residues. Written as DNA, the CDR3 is TGTGCCAGCAGTTACCCTAGCGGGAGATTGAATGAGCAGTTCTTC. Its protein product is CASSYPSGRLNEQFF.

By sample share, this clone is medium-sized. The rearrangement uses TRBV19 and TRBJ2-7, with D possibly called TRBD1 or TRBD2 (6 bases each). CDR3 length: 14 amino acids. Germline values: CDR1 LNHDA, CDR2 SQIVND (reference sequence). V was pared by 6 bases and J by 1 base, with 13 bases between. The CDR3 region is CASSSGAASYEQYF. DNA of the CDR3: TGTGCCAGTAGCTCGGGGGCCGCTTCCTACGAGCAGTACTTC. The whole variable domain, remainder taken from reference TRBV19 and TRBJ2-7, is DGGITQSPKYLFRKEGQNVTLSCEQNLNHDAMYWYRQDPGQGLRLIYYSQIVNDFQKGDIAEGYSVSREKKESFPLTVTSAQKNPTAFYLCASSSGAASYEQYFGPGTRLTVT.

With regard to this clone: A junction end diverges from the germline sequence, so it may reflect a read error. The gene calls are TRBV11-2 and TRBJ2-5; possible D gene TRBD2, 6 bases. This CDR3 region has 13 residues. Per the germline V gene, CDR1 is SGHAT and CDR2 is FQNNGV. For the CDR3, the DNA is TGTGCCAGCAGCTTATGTTCGGGGGAGACCCAGTGCTTC. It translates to CASSLCSGETQCF.

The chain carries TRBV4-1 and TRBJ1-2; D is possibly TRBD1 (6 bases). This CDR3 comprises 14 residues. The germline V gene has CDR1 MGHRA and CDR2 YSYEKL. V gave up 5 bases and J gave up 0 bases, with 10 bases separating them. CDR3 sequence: CASSGKGANYGYTF. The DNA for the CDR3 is TGCGCCAGCAGCGGCAAGGGGGCTAACTATGGCTACACCTTC.

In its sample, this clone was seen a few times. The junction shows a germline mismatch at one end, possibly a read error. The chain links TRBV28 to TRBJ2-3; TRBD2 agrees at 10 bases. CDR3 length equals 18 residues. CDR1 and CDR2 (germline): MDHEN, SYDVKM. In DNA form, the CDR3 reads TGTGCCAGCAGTTACGGGACTAGCGCGGTTTTGAGCACACATACGCAGTATTTT. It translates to CASSYGTSAVLSTHTQYF. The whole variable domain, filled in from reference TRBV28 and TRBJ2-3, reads DVKVTQSSRYLVKRTGEKVFLECVQDMDHENMFWYRQDPGLGLRLIYFSYDVKMKEKGDIPEGYSVSREKKERFSLILESASTNQTSMYLCASSYGTSAVLSTHTQYFGPGTRLTVL.

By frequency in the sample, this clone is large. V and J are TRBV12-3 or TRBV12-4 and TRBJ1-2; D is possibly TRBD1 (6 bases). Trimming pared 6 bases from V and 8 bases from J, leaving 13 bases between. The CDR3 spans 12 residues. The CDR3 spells CASRGQVEGYTF. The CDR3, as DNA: TGTGCCAGCAGGGGACAAGTGGAGGGCTACACCTTC.

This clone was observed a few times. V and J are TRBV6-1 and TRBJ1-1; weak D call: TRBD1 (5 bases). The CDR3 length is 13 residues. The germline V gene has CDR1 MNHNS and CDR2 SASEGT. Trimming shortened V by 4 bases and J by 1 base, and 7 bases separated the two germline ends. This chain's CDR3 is CASSVDKNTEAFF. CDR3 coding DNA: TGTGCCAGCAGTGTGGACAAGAACACTGAAGCTTTCTTT.

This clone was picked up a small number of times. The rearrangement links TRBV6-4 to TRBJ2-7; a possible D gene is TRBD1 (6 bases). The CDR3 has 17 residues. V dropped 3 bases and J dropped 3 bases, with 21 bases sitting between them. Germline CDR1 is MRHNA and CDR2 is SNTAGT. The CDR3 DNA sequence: TGTGCCAGCAGTGAAGATGGGGGCTTAGGAATTCACTACGAGCAGTACTTC. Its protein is CASSEDGGLGIHYEQYF.

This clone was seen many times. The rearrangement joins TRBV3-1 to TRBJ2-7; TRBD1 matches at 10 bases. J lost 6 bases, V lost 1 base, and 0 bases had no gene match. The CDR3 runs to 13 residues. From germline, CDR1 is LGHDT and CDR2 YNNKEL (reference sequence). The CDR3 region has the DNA TGTGCCAGCAGCCAAGGGACAGGGGGCGAGCAGTACTTC. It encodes CASSQGTGGEQYF.

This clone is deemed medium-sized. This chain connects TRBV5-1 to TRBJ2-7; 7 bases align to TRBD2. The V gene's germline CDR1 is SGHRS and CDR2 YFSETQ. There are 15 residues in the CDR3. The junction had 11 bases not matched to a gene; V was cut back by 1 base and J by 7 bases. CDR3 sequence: CASSLRSGLGGEQYF. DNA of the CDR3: TGCGCCAGCAGCTTGCGCTCCGGGTTGGGGGGGGAGCAGTACTTC.

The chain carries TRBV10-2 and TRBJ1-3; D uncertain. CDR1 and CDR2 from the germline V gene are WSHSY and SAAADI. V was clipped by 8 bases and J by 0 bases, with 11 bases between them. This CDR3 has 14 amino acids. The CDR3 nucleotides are TGCGCCAGCTTCAACGGCAGCTCTGGAAACACCATATATTTT. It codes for CASFNGSSGNTIYF.

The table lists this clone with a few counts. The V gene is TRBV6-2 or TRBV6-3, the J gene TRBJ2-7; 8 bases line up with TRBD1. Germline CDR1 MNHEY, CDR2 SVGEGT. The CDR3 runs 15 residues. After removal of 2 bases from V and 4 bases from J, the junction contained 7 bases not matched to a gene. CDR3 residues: CASSYPQGAAYEQYF. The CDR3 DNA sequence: TGTGCCAGCAGTTACCCCCAGGGGGCAGCTTACGAGCAGTACTTC.